This TCR beta chain was captured in a study of beta chain features in type 1 diabetes listed by TCRdb under 2018. In the study overall: Patients and healthy donors did not differ in mean age, gender distribution, total cell number or subset yield. Across all samples, roughly 110,000,000 sorted cells were examined, and cell number per subset correlated strongly with RNA yield. Regulatory and stem cell-like memory subsets were obtained from only 8 patients and about 8 healthy donors, while naive and central memory subsets were obtained from all 30 or so donors. The study compared the TCRB repertoires of sorted circulating CD4+ T cell subsets in recently diagnosed type 1 diabetes patients with those in matched healthy donors. The paper as a whole reports these results and caveats: Because cDNA was sequenced instead of genomic DNA, highly expressing activated cells could be over-represented, though the groups showed no difference in activation or CD3 levels. Because small numbers of individuals were included in the HLA sub-analyses, any influence of HLA type on TCRB rearrangement was left unresolved. The naive, central memory and regulatory TCRB repertoires appeared to resemble one another more closely among patients than among healthy donors. PCR may preferentially amplify shorter templates, but because patient and control samples were amplified and corrected together, any resulting skew would affect both groups equally. A moderate but significant shortening of TCRB CDR3 length was observed in type 1 diabetes patients in all four CD4+ subsets. Patients with type 1 diabetes made fewer insertions and deleted more nucleotides at VDJ recombination sites, implying thymic rearrangement abnormalities.

The germline ends are 3 bases apart after V is trimmed by 2 bases and J by 2 bases. Sequences SGHTA (CDR1) and FQGNSA (CDR2) are obtained from the germline V gene. The CDR3 goes from the cysteine to the phenylalanine over 12 residues. This entry keeps only the CDR3 DNA: 36 bases, framed from base 1. The entire amount of isolated RNA was reverse transcribed using the High Capacity cDNA Reverse Transcription Kit, so the sequenced TCRB transcripts were expressed ones. Deep immunoSEQ sequencing was performed on naive, central memory and regulatory T cell samples, with an average of around 3.5 million total reads per sample. Sorted cells were lysed in RLT buffer and RNA was extracted with DNase-treated RNeasy Micro or Mini kits, depending on cell number. Each cell subset was processed on its own to prevent cross-contamination, while patient and healthy donor samples were processed together. The immunoSEQ multiplex PCR was used to amplify TCRB sequences from cDNA, yielding 87-bp fragments that span the CDR3 region. Sequencing of the amplicons was done on the Illumina HiSeq platform. From the authors' description of their analysis: Synthetic template baselines were used to correct PCR bias computationally, reads within Hamming distance 2 were collapsed, and singletons that could not be merged were discarded. Reads were aligned against IMGT to assign V, D and J genes, CDR3 length and insertions or deletions at six rearrangement sites. Clonotype counts were normalized to sorted cell number within each subset before computing true diversity and Gini coefficients with the tcR R package. Repertoire sharing was quantified using the overlap coefficient calculated on TCRB nucleotide sequences. As a proxy for the pre-selection repertoire, out-of-frame TCRB sequences from naive cells were analyzed. TCRdb obtained this table from immuneACCESS and retained in-frame rearrangements with V and J assigned. These tables miss some clones; where compared with another copy, unresolved V genes account for less than half of the shortfall, and the remainder is unexplained. V and J calls and clone size follow that table, whereas D and trimming were derived from the DNA. The sample records a few hundred thousand clones, 10% to 15% of which are singletons. Of the sample, roughly 0.0097% is held by the ten largest clones.

About this clone itself: Its antigen is not yet known. Qualities for individual bases were not recorded, and no much larger clone is one base off. The sample holds other DNA sequences that translate to the same CDR3.

A single peripheral blood draw of about 120 mL on average was collected from each donor into heparinised tubes. A BD FACSAria II was used to sort naive, central memory, regulatory and stem cell-like memory CD4+ T cells with a panel that included CD45RO, CCR7, CD25, CD127, CD95 and CD27. A purity above 95% was achieved for all sorted populations. PBMCs were isolated immediately by Lymphoprep density gradient centrifugation and stained directly without culture. To minimize batch effects, samples were stained and sorted in pairs, one healthy donor with one patient per experiment. The specimen was naive CD4+ T cells from blood. The intended sense of this specimen's cell subset or site label: true naive CD4+ T cells. This TCR came from a woman between 18 and 29 years old with type 1 diabetes. The chain couples TRBV7-2 to TRBJ2-5; the D segment cannot be called with confidence. The CDR3 sequence is CASSLTQETQYF. The bases are TGTGCCAGCAGCTTAACTCAAGAGACCCAGTACTTC.